This T cell receptor beta chain was profiled in a study of blood T cell repertoires in COVID-19. Study details: Specimens from acute and convalescent COVID-19 originated in the United States, Italy and Spain. The analysed material was cDNA or gDNA that came from T cells, B-cell-depleted T cells, or PBMCs.

In the original processing: Reference gene primer amplification yielded estimated nucleated cell counts. Libraries were prepared by immunoSEQ multiplex PCR; TCRdb keeps only in-frame clonotypes and omits some of them. For V, J and clone size, that table is used; D and trimming come from the DNA. This table has some 270,000 clones, about 89% appearing once. V lost 7 bases and J lost 5, with 15 bases in between. CDR1 is SGHDT and CDR2 is YYEEEE in the germline V gene. CDR3 length: 13 residues. The chain has TRBV5-6 and TRBJ2-5, with D possibly TRBD1 on 5 matching bases. The receptor was isolated from a man aged 25-45 years with acute or convalescent COVID-19. Material for sequencing was peripheral blood. The chain's CDR3 is CASSQGVEETQYF. DNA of the CDR3: TGTGCCAGCTCCCAAGGGGTCGAGGAGACCCAGTACTTC.